These T cell receptor beta chains were read from a single sample in a study of CD8 T cells in ankylosing spondylitis. MiXCR was run by TCRdb on the 5' RACE reads, yielding one entry per CDR3 protein. This table has roughly 180,000 distinct CDR3 sequences, 9.5% to 15% appearing once. Sample: blood, either unsorted or a sorted T cell fraction (not recorded which). The receptors derive from a male donor with ankylosing spondylitis or in good health (not recorded which). Both conserved end residues are part of each CDR3. D genes are given only for firm matches. The size of a clone is reported for some rows only, either as once, few or many, or as a class for expanded clones.

TRBD2 | many | TRBJ2-1 | TRBV25-1 | CASSIRTSGGSYNEQFF | TGTGCCAGCAGTATTCGGACTAGCGGGGGTTCCTACAATGAGCAGTTCTTC
TRBD2 | few | TRBJ2-3 | TRBV5-1 | CASSAGGYSTDTQYF | TGCGCCAGCAGCGCCGGGGGGTACAGCACAGATACGCAGTATTTT
NA | few | TRBJ2-3 | TRBV30 | CAWTRGFTDTQYF | TGTGCCTGGACCCGGGGTTTTACAGATACGCAGTATTTT
NA | many | TRBJ1-2 | TRBV12-3/TRBV12-4 | CASSFPMAGDYGYTF | TGTGCCAGCAGTTTCCCCATGGCAGGAGACTATGGCTACACCTTC
TRBD2 | few | TRBJ2-3 | TRBV5-1 | CASSLVGGGTDTQYF | TGCGCCAGCAGCTTGGTTGGGGGGGGCACAGATACGCAGTATTTT
TRBD2 | few | TRBJ2-3 | TRBV7-9 | CASSPEVAGYTDTQYF | TGTGCCAGCAGCCCCGAGGTAGCGGGGTACACAGATACGCAGTATTTT
TRBD1 | few | TRBJ2-1 | TRBV29-1 | CSVEGGQGLGNEQFF | TGCAGCGTTGAAGGCGGACAGGGCTTGGGGAATGAGCAGTTCTTC
TRBD2 | NA | TRBJ2-1 | TRBV4-1 | CASSQYHLAGDGYNEQFF | TGCGCCAGCAGCCAATACCATCTAGCGGGAGATGGTTACAATGAGCAGTTCTTC
NA | NA | TRBJ2-1 | TRBV11-2 | CASSTWTDSYNEQFF | TGTGCCAGCAGCACCTGGACTGATTCCTACAATGAGCAGTTCTTC
NA | few | TRBJ2-1 | TRBV2 | CASRGLSSYNEQFF | TGTGCCTCAAGAGGGCTGAGCTCCTACAATGAGCAGTTCTTC
NA | NA | TRBJ1-2 | TRBV12-3/TRBV12-4 | CASSDPGSTPYGYTF | TGTGCCAGCAGCGACCCGGGATCGACTCCTTATGGCTACACCTTC
NA | few | TRBJ2-1 | TRBV11-2 | CASSQGPTYNEQFF | TGTGCCAGCAGCCAGGGTCCCACCTACAATGAGCAGTTCTTC
TRBD1 | few | TRBJ2-2 | TRBV4-1 | CASSQAPGGPGELFF | TGCGCCAGCAGCCAAGCTCCAGGGGGTCCCGGGGAGCTGTTTTTT
TRBD1 | few | TRBJ2-3 | TRBV27 | CASSPRDRDSTDTQYF | TGTGCCAGCAGTCCCCGGGACAGGGATAGCACAGATACGCAGTATTTT
NA | few | TRBJ1-1 | TRBV27 | CASRIQGWGNTEAFF | TGTGCCAGCAGGATACAGGGATGGGGCAACACTGAAGCTTTCTTT
TRBD2 | NA | TRBJ2-7 | TRBV7-6 | CASSPSSGRTSYEQYF | TGTGCCAGCAGCCCCTCTAGCGGGAGAACCTCCTACGAGCAGTACTTC
TRBD2 | NA | TRBJ2-1 | TRBV7-9 | CASSSDGTSKGDEQFF | TGTGCCAGCAGCTCAGACGGGACTAGCAAAGGGGATGAGCAGTTCTTC
NA | few | TRBJ2-4 | TRBV4-2 | CASSPGAENIQYF | TGTGCCAGCAGCCCCGGGGCGGAAAACATTCAGTACTTC
NA | few | TRBJ2-7 | TRBV5-1 | CASRGQGNEQYF | TGCGCCAGCAGGGGCCAGGGGAACGAGCAGTACTTC
TRBD1 | few | TRBJ1-5 | TRBV7-2 | CASSSRTGLQPQHF | TGTGCCAGCAGCTCTCGGACAGGTCTGCAGCCCCAGCATTTT
TRBD1 | NA | TRBJ1-2 | TRBV11-1 | CASRDSLGGEGVTNGYTF | TGTGCCAGCAGGGATTCCTTAGGGGGCGAGGGGGTAACCAATGGCTACACCTTC
NA | many | TRBJ2-1 | TRBV6-2/TRBV6-3 | CASSRSSRNEQFF | TGTGCCAGCAGTCGCTCATCAAGGAATGAGCAGTTCTTC
NA | few | TRBJ2-5 | TRBV10-2 | CASSEIPTSQETQYF | TGCGCCAGCAGTGAAATACCGACTAGCCAAGAGACCCAGTACTTC
NA | NA | TRBJ1-1 | TRBV4-1 | CASGPIGTSNTEAFF | TGCGCCAGCGGTCCCATCGGGACGTCGAACACTGAAGCTTTCTTT
TRBD2 | few | TRBJ2-1 | TRBV18 | CASSLELAGYNEQFF | TGTGCCAGCTCCCTAGAACTAGCGGGCTACAATGAGCAGTTCTTC
NA | many | TRBJ2-5 | TRBV6-5 | CASSYPGTTGSETQYF | TGTGCCAGCAGTTACCCGGGGACGACGGGAAGTGAGACCCAGTACTTC
NA | few | TRBJ2-7 | TRBV29-1 | CSVEDPTGVLGLEQYF | TGCAGCGTTGAAGATCCCACAGGAGTCCTCGGGCTCGAGCAGTACTTC
NA | NA | TRBJ2-2 | TRBV6-1 | CASLGRGTNTGELFF | TGTGCCAGCCTCGGTCGGGGAACAAACACCGGGGAGCTGTTTTTT
NA | NA | TRBJ2-7 | TRBV21-1 | CASSKVADSGRRFHF | TGTGCCAGCAGCAAAGTGGCGGATAGCGGGAGGAGGTTTCACTTC
NA | few | TRBJ1-3 | TRBV2 | CASSDESSGNTIYF | TGTGCCAGCAGTGACGAGTCCTCTGGAAACACCATATATTTT
NA | few | TRBJ1-1 | TRBV30 | CAWSVGYEAFF | TGTGCCTGGAGTGTGGGTTATGAAGCTTTCTTT
NA | NA | TRBJ2-7 | TRBV4-2 | CASSQVEAEPYEQYF | TGTGCCAGCAGCCAAGTAGAAGCGGAGCCCTACGAGCAGTACTTC
NA | few | TRBJ1-1 | TRBV7-9 | CASSTVEDKRQNTEAFF | TGTGCCAGCAGCACCGTTGAGGACAAGCGACAGAACACTGAAGCTTTCTTT
NA | few | TRBJ2-1 | TRBV19 | CASSIGPGQYNEQFF | TGTGCCAGTAGTATAGGGCCTGGGCAGTACAATGAGCAGTTCTTC
NA | few | TRBJ1-1 | TRBV4-1 | CASSQASTLNTEAFF | TGCGCCAGCAGCCAAGCGAGTACATTGAACACTGAAGCTTTCTTT
NA | few | TRBJ2-1 | TRBV7-7 | CASSLVPGHDEQFF | TGTGCCAGCAGCTTAGTTCCAGGGCACGATGAGCAGTTCTTC
NA | few | TRBJ2-1 | TRBV6-1 | CASADSPGEQFF | TGTGCCAGCGCAGACTCCCCTGGTGAGCAGTTCTTC
NA | many | TRBJ2-7 | TRBV18 | CASSSSTDFYEQYF | TGTGCCAGCTCATCCTCGACAGATTTCTACGAGCAGTACTTC